One and the same sample provided the 27 T cell receptor beta chains below, sequenced in a study of cytomegalovirus exposure and HLA in healthy donors. Primers for the PCR totalled 60 Vbeta and 13 Jbeta. The data were produced by immunoSEQ multiplex PCR, yet TCRdb's version contains in-frame clones alone and is incomplete. This sample carries 60,000 or so clones, roughly 80% of them seen once, and the ten largest clones take more than 3%. The sequencing sample was made of PBMCs. The source of these receptors is a woman in her thirties or forties in good health and CMV-seropositive.

This clone was observed a handful of times. This chain links TRBV27 with TRBJ1-2; maybe TRBD1 (6 bases). This CDR3 region has 15 residues. Deletions cut 5 bases from V and 0 bases from J, with 13 bases between. The germline CDR1 and CDR2 sequences are MNHEY and SMNVEV (reference sequence). The chain's CDR3 is CASSPRTVANYGYTF. Written as DNA, the CDR3 is TGTGCCAGCAGTCCCCGGACAGTAGCTAACTATGGCTACACCTTC.

The J gene is TRBJ1-4, the V gene TRBV7-2; 9 bases are a match to TRBD1. CDR1 and CDR2 (germline): SGHTA, FQGNSA. The CDR3 is 15 residues long. V trimming: 5 bases; J trimming: 5 bases; junction bases outside the gene matches: 6. CDR3 DNA: TGTGCCAGCAGCCCTGGGGACAGGGTGAATGAAAAACTGTTTTTT. This codes for CASSPGDRVNEKLFF.

V gene TRBV5-3 combines with J gene TRBJ2-3; D not certain. TRBV5-3 is an ORF; its function is uncertain. The length of the CDR3 is 12 residues. Trimming took off 4 bases at V and 3 bases at J, with 6 bases between the two ends. The CDR3, as DNA: TGTGCCAGAAGCCGAGGAACAGATACGCAGTATTTT. Protein sequence: CARSRGTDTQYF.

The CDR3 DNA follows: TGTGCCAGCAGTTACGACAGGAGAATGAACACTGAAGCTTTCTTT. Translating gives CASSYDRRMNTEAFF. V gene TRBV6-5 combines with J gene TRBJ1-1; weak D call: TRBD1 (6 bases). Trimming removed 2 bases at V and 0 bases at J, with 10 bases between. Germline V gives CDR1 MNHEY, CDR2 SVGAGI. The CDR3 contains 15 residues.

The rearrangement joins TRBV6-1 to TRBJ2-3; the match to TRBD2 covers 7 bases. The CDR3 runs to 14 residues. V gave up 6 bases and J gave up 4 bases; unmatched junction bases: 7. Germline lookup yields CDR1 MNHNS and CDR2 SASEGT. CDR3 DNA: TGTGCCAGCAGCCTGCAGGGAGGGGCAGATACGCAGTATTTT. Encoded protein: CASSLQGGADTQYF.

The table lists this clone with a few counts. This chain connects TRBV7-3 to TRBJ2-3, with D maybe TRBD2 (7 bases). The CDR3 has 17 amino acids. V lost 2 bases and J 1 base, leaving 16 bases between the germline ends. The germline CDR1 and CDR2 sequences are SGHTA and FQGTGA. Here the CDR3 reads CASSLGSAGARTDTQYF. In DNA, the CDR3 is TGTGCCAGCAGCTTAGGGTCGGCGGGGGCCCGCACAGATACGCAGTATTTT. The full variable domain, in which reference TRBV7-3 and TRBJ2-3 provide the parts outside the CDR3, is GAGVSQTPSNKVTEKGKYVELRCDPISGHTALYWYRQSLGQGPEFLIYFQGTGAADDSGLPNDRFFAVRPEGSVSTLKIQRTERGDSAVYLCASSLGSAGARTDTQYFGPGTRLTVL.

The CDR3 here is CASSQDRGLYGYTF. The CDR3 DNA reads TGTGCCAGTAGTCAGGACAGGGGTCTCTATGGCTACACCTTC. V and J are TRBV19 and TRBJ1-2, with 9 bases identical to TRBD1. The CDR3 sequence is 14 residues long. In germline, CDR1 is LNHDA, CDR2 SQIVND (reference sequence). The trim removed 5 bases at V and 4 bases at J, leaving 5 bases unmatched.

This clone was seen only a few times. The V and J genes are TRBV19 and TRBJ1-3; a weak D match, TRBD1 (5 bases). The CDR3 consists of 15 residues. Trimming stripped 8 bases from V and 3 bases from J, with 17 bases between. Germline V gene data show CDR1 as LNHDA and CDR2 as SQIVND (reference sequence). In DNA, the CDR3 is TGTGCCAGTGACAGCAAGGGGTTGCGTGGAAACACCATATATTTT. It is translated as CASDSKGLRGNTIYF.

The V gene is TRBV7-2, the J gene TRBJ1-5; 7 nucleotides match TRBD1. The length of the CDR3 is 15 residues. Trimming cost V 4 bases and J 4 bases; bases outside gene matches: 7. Germline loops: CDR1 SGHTA, CDR2 FQGNSA. The CDR3 DNA reads TGTGCCAGCAGCTCAGGGGGGACAGCTAATCAGCCCCAGCATTTT. Its protein is CASSSGGTANQPQHF.

The rearrangement joins TRBV5-1 to TRBJ2-1; 9 bases agree with TRBD1. The V gene's germline CDR1 is SGHRS and CDR2 YFSETQ. The CDR3 runs 19 residues. The trim removed 4 bases at V and 1 base at J, leaving 15 bases unmatched. The CDR3 coding sequence is TGCGCCAGCAGCACGGACAGGGGAGCGGCCAAACAATCCTACAATGAGCAGTTCTTC. Amino acids: CASSTDRGAAKQSYNEQFF.

The chain joins TRBV6-5 to TRBJ2-1, with D unclear. The CDR3 is 13 residues long. V was clipped by 6 bases and J by 8 bases, with 14 bases between them. Germline values: CDR1 MNHEY, CDR2 SVGAGI. The CDR3 DNA follows: TGTGCCAGCAGCCGATCTTACGCAGATGAGCAGTTCTTC. Translating gives CASSRSYADEQFF.

The V gene is TRBV4-1, the J gene TRBJ1-2, with 7 positions matching TRBD1. The CDR3 spans 16 residues. Germline V gene lookup returns CDR1 MGHRA and CDR2 YSYEKL. After removal of 2 bases from V and 7 bases from J, the junction contained 13 bases not matched to a gene. CDR3 sequence: CASSQLSTGEWSGYTF. The CDR3, as DNA: TGCGCCAGCAGCCAACTTTCTACAGGGGAGTGGAGTGGCTACACCTTC.

The V and J genes are TRBV29-1 and TRBJ1-2; no definite D call. The CDR3 loop spans 13 amino acids. The V gene lost 3 bases and the J gene lost 1 base, with 9 bases spanning the gap. The germline gives CDR1 SQVTM, CDR2 ANQGSEA. CDR3 bases: TGCAGCGTTGACCAGTCCATTAACTATGGCTACACCTTC. Its protein product is CSVDQSINYGYTF.

This chain joins TRBV19 and TRBJ1-4; the D gene is possibly TRBD1 (6 bases). Germline-derived CDR1 and CDR2 are LNHDA and SQIVND (reference sequence). The CDR3 consists of 14 residues. Trimming took 0 bases from V and 8 from J, leaving 10 bases between them. In DNA, the CDR3 is TGTGCCAGTAGTATAGACAGGGGTGCAGAAAAACTGTTTTTT. It yields the protein CASSIDRGAEKLFF. Looking up the rest from reference TRBV19 and TRBJ1-4 gives the full variable domain: DGGITQSPKYLFRKEGQNVTLSCEQNLNHDAMYWYRQDPGQGLRLIYYSQIVNDFQKGDIAEGYSVSREKKESFPLTVTSAQKNPTAFYLCASSIDRGAEKLFFGSGTQLSVL.

The rearrangement uses TRBV5-1 and TRBJ1-3; D ambiguous. The germline gives CDR1 SGHRS, CDR2 YFSETQ. Trimming took 4 bases from V and 4 from J, leaving 12 bases between them. This CDR3 is built from 14 residues. Written as DNA, the CDR3 is TGCGCCAGCAGCCCCCAGACATCGGGAAACACCATATATTTT. Residues: CASSPQTSGNTIYF.

Concerning this clone: The conserved closing phenylalanine or tryptophan is absent in this CDR3, likely reflecting a read error. This sequence joins TRBV27 and TRBJ1-2, with TRBD1 identical over 8 bases. J gave up 7 bases and V 7 bases, and 2 bases lay outside the gene matches. The CDR3 is made up of 11 amino acids. The germline gives CDR1 MNHEY, CDR2 SMNVEV (reference sequence). CDR3 residues: CASIDRGGYTL. In DNA form, the CDR3 reads TGTGCCAGCATTGACAGGGGTGGCTACACCCTC.

The rearrangement joins TRBV11-2 to TRBJ2-5; no definite D call. The CDR3 totals 12 residues. Trimming removed 2 bases from V and 1 base from J, with 2 bases in between. Germline CDR1 and CDR2: SGHAT and FQNNGV. The CDR3 is CASSLRQETQYF. CDR3 nucleotides: TGTGCCAGCAGCTTACGCCAAGAGACCCAGTACTTC.

The chain carries TRBV6-1 and TRBJ2-2; a weak D match, TRBD1 (6 bases). CDR3 length: 12 amino acids. Germline CDR1 and CDR2: MNHNS and SASEGT. Trimming removed 5 bases from V and 8 bases from J, with 9 bases in between. The CDR3 DNA sequence: TGTGCCAGCAGTAACAGGGTGGGGGAGCTGTTTTTT. Translating it yields CASSNRVGELFF.

The chain recombines TRBV19 with TRBJ1-1; D uncertain. Germline CDR1 is LNHDA and CDR2 is SQIVND (reference sequence). Between the trimmed V and J ends, which lost 2 bases and 4 bases, there was a span of 11 bases. The CDR3 is made up of 14 amino acids. DNA for the CDR3: TGTGCCAGTAGTATAATGAGCTATGGCACTGAAGCTTTCTTT. It encodes CASSIMSYGTEAFF.

This CDR3 reads CASSFSGGAGNEQFF. The CDR3 nucleotides read TGCGCCAGCAGCTTTAGCGGGGGGGCCGGGAATGAGCAGTTCTTC. This sequence joins TRBV5-1 and TRBJ2-1; 11 bases agree with TRBD2. Germline values: CDR1 SGHRS, CDR2 YFSETQ. After removal of 2 bases from V and 7 bases from J, the junction contained 5 bases not matched to a gene. The CDR3 covers 15 residues. Full variable domain (missing parts from reference TRBV5-1 and TRBJ2-1): KAGVTQTPRYLIKTRGQQVTLSCSPISGHRSVSWYQQTPGQGLQFLFEYFSETQRNKGNFPGRFSGRQFSNSRSEMNVSTLELGDSALYLCASSFSGGAGNEQFFGPGTRLTVL.

The rearrangement joins TRBV5-4 to TRBJ2-5; possibly TRBD2 for D (6 bases). The V and J ends lost 2 bases and 4 bases respectively, with 12 bases between them. Germline-derived CDR1 and CDR2 are SGHNT and YYREEE (reference sequence). The CDR3 extends over 14 amino acids. The CDR3 coding sequence is TGTGCCAGCAGCTTCGGCGGGGTGGGAGAGACCCAGTACTTC. Translated: CASSFGGVGETQYF.

This clone was observed a handful of times. The CDR3 DNA reads TGTGCCAGCAGCTCGGGACAGGGGGGGAACACCGGGGAGCTGTTTTTT. Amino acids: CASSSGQGGNTGELFF. The V call is TRBV11-3, the J call TRBJ2-2; the match to TRBD1 covers 11 bases. Germline V gene lookup returns CDR1 SGHNT and CDR2 YENEEA. V lost 4 bases to trimming and J lost 1 base; unmatched junction nucleotides: 2. This CDR3 contains 16 residues. The full variable domain, rest sourced from reference TRBV11-3 and TRBJ2-2, is EAGVVQSPRYKIIEKKQPVAFWCNPISGHNTLYWYLQNLGQGPELLIRYENEEAVDDSQLPKDRFSAERLKGVDSTLKIQPAELGDSAVYLCASSSGQGGNTGELFFGEGSRLTVL.

CDR3 amino acids: CASSEAVGANVLTF. The CDR3 bases are TGTGCCAGCAGTGAGGCGGTCGGGGCCAACGTCCTGACTTTC. J is TRBJ2-6 and V is TRBV6-4; D is ambiguous. Germline V gene sequence: CDR1 MRHNA, CDR2 SNTAGT. The CDR3 extends over 14 amino acids. The V end was cut by 3 bases, the J end by 4 bases, with 7 bases between.

The chain links TRBV7-2 to TRBJ2-1; 7 positions match TRBD1. The V gene's germline CDR1 is SGHTA and CDR2 FQGNSA. Trimming at V came to 4 bases and at J to 5 bases, leaving 17 bases not matched to a gene. The CDR3 has 18 amino acids. CDR3 region: CASSWGTATNWWDNEQFF. DNA of the CDR3: TGTGCCAGCAGCTGGGGGACAGCCACAAACTGGTGGGACAATGAGCAGTTCTTC. Combining the CDR3 with reference TRBV7-2 and TRBJ2-1 gives the whole variable domain GAGVSQSPSNKVTEKGKDVELRCDPISGHTALYWYRQSLGQGLEFLIYFQGNSAPDKSGLPSDRFSAERTGGSVSTLTIQRTQQEDSAVYLCASSWGTATNWWDNEQFFGPGTRLTVL.

This rearrangement joins TRBV6-1 to TRBJ2-3; the match to TRBD2 covers 8 bases. V trimming: 7 bases; J trimming: 11 bases; junction bases outside the gene matches: 11. The CDR3 contains 13 residues. Germline-derived CDR1 and CDR2 are MNHNS and SASEGT. The chain's CDR3 is CASTRIGLARQYF. The CDR3 DNA is TGTGCCAGCACAAGAATAGGACTAGCCAGGCAGTATTTT.

J is TRBJ1-6 and V is TRBV6-1; perhaps TRBD1 as D (5 bases). The CDR3 is made up of 14 amino acids. V dropped 5 bases and J dropped 6 bases, with 11 bases sitting between them. From germline, CDR1 is MNHNS and CDR2 SASEGT. The CDR3, as DNA: TGTGCCAGCAGTACCGGGACTTCTAATTCACCCCTCCACTTT. It translates to CASSTGTSNSPLHF.

The V gene is TRBV9, the J gene TRBJ1-2; D gene ambiguous. The CDR3 is made up of 14 amino acids. Germline V CDR1 and CDR2: SGDLS, YYNGEE. Trimming removed 3 bases at V and 4 bases at J, with 13 bases between. Here the CDR3 reads CASSGRTGGYGYTF. The CDR3 DNA sequence: TGTGCCAGCAGCGGCCGAACTGGCGGCTATGGCTACACCTTC.